A selection of T cell receptor beta chains follows, all from one sample in a study of early T cells in non-severe SARS-CoV-2 infection. TCRdb redid the calling of the 5' RACE reads with MiXCR, one entry per CDR3 protein. Among around 84,000 distinct CDR3 sequences listed, around 14% were seen once. What was sequenced was whole blood. The origin of the receptors is an adult who was a healthcare worker with PCR-confirmed SARS-CoV-2 infection or an uninfected control (not recorded which). Each CDR3 is given without its conserved first and last residue. Only part of the rows carry a size: once, few, many, or a class if the clone is expanded.

TRBV29-1	-	TRBJ2-7	SVAGNFYEQY
TRBV29-1	-	TRBJ2-7	SATGGGYEQY
TRBV6-5	many	TRBJ2-7	ASSTQGASSYEQY
TRBV5-1	many	TRBJ2-1	ASSSSAESSYNEQF
TRBV3-1	-	TRBJ2-7	ASSPRYDSYEQY
TRBV20-1	few	TRBJ2-7	SARRAYVEQY
TRBV30	few	TRBJ1-3	AWLDSLSGNTIY
TRBV20-1	-	TRBJ2-5	SAIRGNQETQY
TRBV9	many	TRBJ2-7	ASSAGDSYEQY
TRBV5-1	-	TRBJ2-2	ASSLYENTGELF
TRBV2	few	TRBJ2-2	ASSQSQGAVGELF
TRBV29-1	few	TRBJ2-7	SAERGNSYEQY
TRBV19	-	TRBJ2-1	ASSPRQETYNEQF
TRBV28	few	TRBJ2-5	ASRKGGQETQY
TRBV11-2	-	TRBJ2-7	ASSLGPYRAGEQY
TRBV28	many	TRBJ1-4	ASSLAGRGTHEKLF
TRBV20-1	few	TRBJ2-7	SERGRFNEQY
TRBV29-1	few	TRBJ2-7	SVLTLDEQY
TRBV5-1	-	TRBJ2-2	ASSLRTGSSTGELF
TRBV2	many	TRBJ2-7	ASSFTYEQY
TRBV3-1	many	TRBJ2-3	ASSQARRTDTQY
TRBV11-2	many	TRBJ2-2	ASSSGQMNTGELF
TRBV6-6	-	TRBJ2-7	ASNLGTAYEQY
TRBV28	medium-sized	TRBJ2-1	ASSHLSGSGNNEQF
TRBV28	-	TRBJ2-3	ASRPTPGQGYSDTQY
TRBV10-3	few	TRBJ1-1	AISGPGSGVFSNTEAF
TRBV6-2/TRBV6-3	many	TRBJ1-1	ASSRTVNTEAF
TRBV5-5	few	TRBJ1-4	ASSSPPAREKLF
TRBV6-2/TRBV6-3	many	TRBJ2-2	ASSTYTGELF
TRBV20-1	-	TRBJ1-1	SARGLGGAF
TRBV27	few	TRBJ1-1	ASSFQGAEAF
TRBV21-1	-	TRBJ2-1	ASSKCPTSGRAYYNEQF
TRBV4-1	-	TRBJ1-4	ASSYQGGRSNEKLF
TRBV14	-	TRBJ2-7	ASSQGGGAYEQY
TRBV7-2	-	TRBJ2-1	ASSSDRYEQF
TRBV9	-	TRBJ1-1	ASSEAAGQVTEAF
TRBV4-1	many	TRBJ1-2	ASSQGRNDYGYT
TRBV30	few	TRBJ1-1	AWSVAGGSEAF
TRBV6-6	few	TRBJ2-7	ASSYSGGTLYEQY
TRBV5-8	few	TRBJ1-4	ASSFWGDGLF
TRBV7-9	-	TRBJ2-7	ASSLPQGARGEQY